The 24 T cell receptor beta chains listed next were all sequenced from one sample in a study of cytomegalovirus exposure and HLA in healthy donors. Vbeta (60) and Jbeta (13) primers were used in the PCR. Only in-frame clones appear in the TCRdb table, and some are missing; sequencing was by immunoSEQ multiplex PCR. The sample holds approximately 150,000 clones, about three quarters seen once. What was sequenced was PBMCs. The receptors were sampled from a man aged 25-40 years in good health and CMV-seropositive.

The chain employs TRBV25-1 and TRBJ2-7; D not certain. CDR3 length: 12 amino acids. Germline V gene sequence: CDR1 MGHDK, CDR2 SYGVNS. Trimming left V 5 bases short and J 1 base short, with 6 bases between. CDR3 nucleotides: TGTGCCAGCAGTCCACAGTCCTACGAGCAGTACTTC. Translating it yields CASSPQSYEQYF.

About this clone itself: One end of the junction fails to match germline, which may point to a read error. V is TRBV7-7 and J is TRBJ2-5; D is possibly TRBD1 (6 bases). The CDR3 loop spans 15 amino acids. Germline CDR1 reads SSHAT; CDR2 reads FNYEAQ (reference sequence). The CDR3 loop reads CASSSRRTGKETQYF. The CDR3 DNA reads TGTGCTAGCAGCTCCCGAAGAACAGGGAAAGAGACCCAGTACTTC. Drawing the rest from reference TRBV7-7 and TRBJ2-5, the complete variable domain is GAGVSQSPRYKVTKRGQDVTLRCDPISSHATLYWYQQALGQGPEFLTYFNYEAQPDKSGLPSDRFSAERPEGSISTLTIQRTEQRDSAMYRCASSSRRTGKETQYFGPGTRLLVL.

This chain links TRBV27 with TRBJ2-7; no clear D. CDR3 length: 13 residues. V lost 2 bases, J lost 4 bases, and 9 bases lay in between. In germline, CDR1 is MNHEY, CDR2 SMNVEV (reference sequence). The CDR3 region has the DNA TGTGCCAGCAGTTTAGGAGCCTTGTACGAGCAGTACTTC. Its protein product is CASSLGALYEQYF.

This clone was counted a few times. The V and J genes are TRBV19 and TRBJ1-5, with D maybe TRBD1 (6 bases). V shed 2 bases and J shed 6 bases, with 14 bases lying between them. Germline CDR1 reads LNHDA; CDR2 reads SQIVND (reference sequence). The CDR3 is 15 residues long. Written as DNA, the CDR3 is TGTGCCAGTAGTATAAAGGGAGGGGGGTTTCAGCCCCAGCATTTT. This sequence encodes CASSIKGGGFQPQHF.

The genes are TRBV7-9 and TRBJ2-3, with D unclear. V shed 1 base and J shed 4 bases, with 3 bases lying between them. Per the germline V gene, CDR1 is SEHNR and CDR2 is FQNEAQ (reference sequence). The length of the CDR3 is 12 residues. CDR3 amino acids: CASSLVSDTQYF. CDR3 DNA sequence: TGTGCCAGCAGCTTAGTCTCAGATACGCAGTATTTT.

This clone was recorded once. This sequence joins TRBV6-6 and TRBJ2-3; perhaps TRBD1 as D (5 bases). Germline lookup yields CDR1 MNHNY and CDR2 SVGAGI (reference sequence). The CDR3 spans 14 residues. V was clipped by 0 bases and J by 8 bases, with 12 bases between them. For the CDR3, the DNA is TGTGCCAGCAGTTACTCGATCGAAGGGGCTACGCAGTATTTT. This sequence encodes CASSYSIEGATQYF.

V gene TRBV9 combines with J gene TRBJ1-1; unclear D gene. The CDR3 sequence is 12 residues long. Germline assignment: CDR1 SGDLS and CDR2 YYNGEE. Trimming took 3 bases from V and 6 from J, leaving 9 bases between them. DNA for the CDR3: TGTGCCAGCAGCGGAATAAGCTCTGAAGCTTTCTTT. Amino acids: CASSGISSEAFF.

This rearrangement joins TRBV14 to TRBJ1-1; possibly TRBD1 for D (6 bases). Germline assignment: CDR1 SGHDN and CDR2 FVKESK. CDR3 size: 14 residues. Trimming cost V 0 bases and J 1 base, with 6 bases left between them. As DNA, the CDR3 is TGTGCCAGCAGCCAAGAGGGACAGAACACTGAAGCTTTCTTT. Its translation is CASSQEGQNTEAFF.

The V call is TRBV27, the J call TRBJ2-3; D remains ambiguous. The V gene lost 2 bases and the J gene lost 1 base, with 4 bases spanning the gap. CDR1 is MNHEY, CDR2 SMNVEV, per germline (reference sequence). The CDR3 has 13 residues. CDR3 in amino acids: CASSLGGTDTQYF. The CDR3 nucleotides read TGTGCCAGCAGTTTAGGAGGCACAGATACGCAGTATTTT.

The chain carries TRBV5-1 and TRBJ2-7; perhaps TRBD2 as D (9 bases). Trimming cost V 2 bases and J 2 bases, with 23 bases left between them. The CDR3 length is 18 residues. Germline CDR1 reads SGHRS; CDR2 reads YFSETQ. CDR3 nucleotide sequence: TGCGCCAGCAGCTTCGGGACAGGAGTGACTAGCGGTCCCTACGAGCAGTACTTC. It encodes CASSFGTGVTSGPYEQYF. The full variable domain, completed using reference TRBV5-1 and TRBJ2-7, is KAGVTQTPRYLIKTRGQQVTLSCSPISGHRSVSWYQQTPGQGLQFLFEYFSETQRNKGNFPGRFSGRQFSNSRSEMNVSTLELGDSALYLCASSFGTGVTSGPYEQYFGPGTRLTVT.

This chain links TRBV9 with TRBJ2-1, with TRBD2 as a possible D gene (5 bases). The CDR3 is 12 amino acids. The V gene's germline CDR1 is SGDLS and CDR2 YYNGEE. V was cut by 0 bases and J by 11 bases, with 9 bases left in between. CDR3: CASSVGVGKQFF. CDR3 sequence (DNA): TGTGCCAGCAGCGTAGGGGTCGGGAAGCAGTTCTTC.

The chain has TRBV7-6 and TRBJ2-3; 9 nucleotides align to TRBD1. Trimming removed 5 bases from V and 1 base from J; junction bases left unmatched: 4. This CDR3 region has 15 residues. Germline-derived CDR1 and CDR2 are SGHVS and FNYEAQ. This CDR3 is CASSPGQGGTDTQYF. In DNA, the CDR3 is TGTGCCAGCAGCCCGGGACAGGGCGGCACAGATACGCAGTATTTT.

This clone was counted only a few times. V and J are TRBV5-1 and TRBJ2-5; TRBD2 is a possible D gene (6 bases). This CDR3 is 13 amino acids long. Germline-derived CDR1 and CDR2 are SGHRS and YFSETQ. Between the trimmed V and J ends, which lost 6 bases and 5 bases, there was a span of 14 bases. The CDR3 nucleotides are TGCGCCAGCACTTCGGGAGTCCCGGAGACCCAGTACTTC. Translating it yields CASTSGVPETQYF.

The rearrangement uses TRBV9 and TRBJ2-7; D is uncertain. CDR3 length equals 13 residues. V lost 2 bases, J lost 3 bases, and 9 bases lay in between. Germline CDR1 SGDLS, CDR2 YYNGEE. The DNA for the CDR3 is TGTGCCAGCAGCGTGGGCAGTTACTACGAGCAGTACTTC. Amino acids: CASSVGSYYEQYF.

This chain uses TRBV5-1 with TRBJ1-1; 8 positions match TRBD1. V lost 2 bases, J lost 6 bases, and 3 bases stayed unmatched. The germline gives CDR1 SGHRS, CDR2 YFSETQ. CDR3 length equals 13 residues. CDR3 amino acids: CASSFQGAAEAFF. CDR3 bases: TGCGCCAGCAGCTTTCAGGGGGCCGCTGAAGCTTTCTTT.

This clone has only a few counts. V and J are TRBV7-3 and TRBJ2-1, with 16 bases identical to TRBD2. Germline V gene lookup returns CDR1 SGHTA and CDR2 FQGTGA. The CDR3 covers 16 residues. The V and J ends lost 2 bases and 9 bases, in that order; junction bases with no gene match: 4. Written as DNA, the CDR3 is TGTGCCAGCAGCTTACCCGGGACTAGCGGGAGGGTTGAGCAGTTCTTC. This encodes CASSLPGTSGRVEQFF.

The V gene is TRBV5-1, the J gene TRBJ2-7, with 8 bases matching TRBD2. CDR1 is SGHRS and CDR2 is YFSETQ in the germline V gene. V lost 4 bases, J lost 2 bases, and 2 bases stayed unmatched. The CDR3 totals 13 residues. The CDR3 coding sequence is TGCGCCAGCAGCCCGGGACTAGCCTACGAGCAGTACTTC. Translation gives CASSPGLAYEQYF.

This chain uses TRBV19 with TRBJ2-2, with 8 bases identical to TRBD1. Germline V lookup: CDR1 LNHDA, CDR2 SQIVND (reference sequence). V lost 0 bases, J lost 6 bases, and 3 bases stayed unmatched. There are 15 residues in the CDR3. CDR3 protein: CASSIDGQGAGELFF. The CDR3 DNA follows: TGTGCCAGTAGTATAGATGGACAGGGAGCCGGGGAGCTGTTTTTT.

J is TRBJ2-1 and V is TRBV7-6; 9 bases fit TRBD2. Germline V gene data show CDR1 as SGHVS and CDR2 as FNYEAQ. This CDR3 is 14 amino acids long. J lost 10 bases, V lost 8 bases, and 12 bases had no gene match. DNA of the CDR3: TGTGCCAGCGGGCTGCGGGAGGGCCGGGGAGAGCAGTTCTTC. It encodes CASGLREGRGEQFF.

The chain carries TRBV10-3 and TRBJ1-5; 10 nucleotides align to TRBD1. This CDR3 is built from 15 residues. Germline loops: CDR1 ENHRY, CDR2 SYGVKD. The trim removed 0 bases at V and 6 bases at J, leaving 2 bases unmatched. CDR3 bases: TGTGCCATCAGTGAGTCGACAGGGGGCCCTCAGCCCCAGCATTTT. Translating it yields CAISESTGGPQPQHF.

In DNA, the CDR3 is TGTGCCAGCAGCTCCTCACAGTGGTTCAATGAGCAGTTCTTC. This sequence encodes CASSSSQWFNEQFF. This chain connects TRBV7-9 to TRBJ2-1, with no clear D. The length of the CDR3 is 14 residues. Trimming shortened V by 4 bases and J by 6 bases, and 13 bases separated the two germline ends. CDR1 and CDR2 from the germline V gene are SEHNR and FQNEAQ (reference sequence).

Here the CDR3 reads CASSPGRQRYNEQYF. DNA of the CDR3: TGTGCCAGCAGCCCTGGTCGTCAGCGATACAACGAGCAGTACTTC. This rearrangement joins TRBV7-3 to TRBJ2-7; no firm D call. The V end lost 5 bases, the J end lost 5 bases, and 19 bases lay between the germline ends. Germline CDR1 is SGHTA and CDR2 is FQGTGA. The length of the CDR3 is 15 residues.

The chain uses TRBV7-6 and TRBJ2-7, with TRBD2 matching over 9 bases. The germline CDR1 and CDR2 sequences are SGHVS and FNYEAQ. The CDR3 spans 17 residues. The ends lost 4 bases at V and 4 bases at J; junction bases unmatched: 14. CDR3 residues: CASSSPPAGGGFYEQYF. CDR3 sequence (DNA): TGTGCCAGCAGCTCCCCCCCAGCGGGAGGTGGGTTTTACGAGCAGTACTTC. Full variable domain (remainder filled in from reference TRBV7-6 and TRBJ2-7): GAGVSQSPRYKVTKRGQDVALRCDPISGHVSLYWYRQALGQGPEFLTYFNYEAQQDKSGLPNDRFSAERPEGSISTLTIQRTEQRDSAMYRCASSSPPAGGGFYEQYFGPGTRLTVT.

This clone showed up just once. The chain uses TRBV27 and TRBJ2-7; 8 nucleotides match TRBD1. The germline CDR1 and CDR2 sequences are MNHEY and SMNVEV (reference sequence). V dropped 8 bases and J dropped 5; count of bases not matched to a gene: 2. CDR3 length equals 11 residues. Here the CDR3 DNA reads TGTGCCAGCGGGACAGGAAACGAGCAGTACTTC. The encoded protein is CASGTGNEQYF.